This TCR beta chain was captured by sequencing in a study of cytomegalovirus exposure and HLA in healthy donors. Sequencing used immunoSEQ multiplex PCR; TCRdb keeps in-frame clones, though not all of them. The table has about 190,000 clones, roughly four fifths seen once. The sequencing sample was made of PBMCs. This clonotype was sampled from a woman aged 18-35 years in good health and CMV-seropositive.

CDR3 loop: CASRLAGPTDTQYF. For the CDR3, the DNA is TGTGCCAGCAGACTAGCGGGGCCCACAGATACGCAGTATTTT. The chain recombines TRBV6-1 with TRBJ2-3, with 10 bases matching TRBD2. Per the germline V gene, CDR1 is MNHNS and CDR2 is SASEGT. The CDR3 is 14 residues long. Trimming took 6 bases from V and 2 from J; bases not matched to a gene: 2.